A selection of T cell receptor beta chains follows, all from one sample in a study of blood T cell repertoires in COVID-19. TCRdb's table, derived via immunoSEQ multiplex PCR, lists solely in-frame clones and lacks some. Of roughly 150,000 clones detected, about four fifths appear once; the ten largest clones hold approximately 15%. The source material was peripheral blood. These receptors came from a woman older than 75 with acute or convalescent COVID-19. Each CDR3 is given with its conserved first and last residue. D genes are given only for firm matches.

v_gene: TRBV2
d_gene: NA
j_gene: TRBJ2-7
CDR3aa: CASVGLLMNEQYF

v_gene: TRBV19
d_gene: NA
j_gene: TRBJ1-5
CDR3aa: CASSSRTGISNQPQHF

v_gene: TRBV6-2/TRBV6-3
d_gene: NA
j_gene: TRBJ1-4
CDR3aa: CASSNKPNEKLFF

v_gene: TRBV5-1
d_gene: TRBD1
j_gene: TRBJ1-4
CDR3aa: CASSFSGTGVEKLFF

v_gene: TRBV15
d_gene: TRBD2
j_gene: TRBJ2-3
CDR3aa: CATGGLAGSSTDTQYF

v_gene: TRBV5-1
d_gene: TRBD1
j_gene: TRBJ1-6
CDR3aa: CASSRTGGTPLHF

v_gene: TRBV29-1
d_gene: NA
j_gene: TRBJ2-5
CDR3aa: CSGGGWETQYF

v_gene: TRBV5-1
d_gene: TRBD1
j_gene: TRBJ2-2
CDR3aa: CASSLGRGTVRTNTGELFF

v_gene: TRBV19
d_gene: TRBD1
j_gene: TRBJ1-1
CDR3aa: CASSTTPSQGANTEAFF

v_gene: TRBV11-3
d_gene: TRBD1
j_gene: TRBJ2-5
CDR3aa: CASSLWTGETQYF

v_gene: TRBV2
d_gene: NA
j_gene: TRBJ2-2
CDR3aa: CASRTGFTGELFF

v_gene: TRBV15
d_gene: NA
j_gene: TRBJ1-1
CDR3aa: CATSRGFAGLNTEAFF

v_gene: TRBV3-1/TRBV3-2
d_gene: NA
j_gene: TRBJ2-2
CDR3aa: CASSSLGELFF

v_gene: TRBV27
d_gene: NA
j_gene: TRBJ1-5
CDR3aa: CASSLNGVRQPQHF

v_gene: TRBV5-1
d_gene: TRBD1
j_gene: TRBJ2-3
CDR3aa: CASSRGQGTDTQYF

v_gene: TRBV6-6
d_gene: NA
j_gene: TRBJ2-3
CDR3aa: CASSWGHTDTQYF

v_gene: TRBV11-2
d_gene: TRBD1
j_gene: TRBJ1-2
CDR3aa: CASSSLRQGHYGYTF

v_gene: TRBV19
d_gene: TRBD2
j_gene: TRBJ2-5
CDR3aa: CASSIVEAGGQETQYF

v_gene: TRBV28
d_gene: TRBD1
j_gene: TRBJ1-5
CDR3aa: CASNRVYDRGDQPQHF

v_gene: TRBV6-5
d_gene: NA
j_gene: TRBJ1-1
CDR3aa: CASSPPRGNTEAFF

v_gene: TRBV27
d_gene: NA
j_gene: TRBJ1-2
CDR3aa: CASRRLDREYGYTF

v_gene: TRBV28
d_gene: TRBD1
j_gene: TRBJ1-1
CDR3aa: CASGQGGVNTEAFF

v_gene: TRBV2
d_gene: TRBD1
j_gene: TRBJ1-3
CDR3aa: CASKPTGWAGNTIYF

v_gene: TRBV3-1/TRBV3-2
d_gene: TRBD2
j_gene: TRBJ2-2
CDR3aa: CASSLGTSAAGELFF

v_gene: TRBV2
d_gene: NA
j_gene: TRBJ1-4
CDR3aa: CASSEHRVREKLFF

v_gene: TRBV18
d_gene: NA
j_gene: TRBJ1-2
CDR3aa: CASSPLVAGAYTF

v_gene: TRBV6-5
d_gene: NA
j_gene: TRBJ1-3
CDR3aa: CASSFTRDILTIYF

v_gene: TRBV5-6
d_gene: NA
j_gene: TRBJ1-2
CDR3aa: CANSLSGFSEYYGYTF

v_gene: TRBV18
d_gene: NA
j_gene: TRBJ1-1
CDR3aa: CASSPQGSENTEAFF

v_gene: TRBV2
d_gene: TRBD1
j_gene: TRBJ1-3
CDR3aa: CASRKTGGRGNTIYF

v_gene: TRBV4-1
d_gene: NA
j_gene: TRBJ2-2
CDR3aa: CASSHRLANTGELFF

v_gene: TRBV4-1
d_gene: NA
j_gene: TRBJ2-4
CDR3aa: CASSQGLAKNIQYF

v_gene: TRBV9
d_gene: NA
j_gene: TRBJ2-5
CDR3aa: CASSAFSQYF

v_gene: TRBV30
d_gene: NA
j_gene: TRBJ1-3
CDR3aa: CAWRGGSGNTIYF

v_gene: TRBV2
d_gene: NA
j_gene: TRBJ1-1
CDR3aa: CASTLPWATSEAFF

v_gene: TRBV4-1
d_gene: NA
j_gene: TRBJ1-5
CDR3aa: CASSQVGHPPRNQPQHF

v_gene: TRBV18
d_gene: TRBD1
j_gene: TRBJ1-2
CDR3aa: CASSPRQGRDGYTF

v_gene: TRBV3-1/TRBV3-2
d_gene: NA
j_gene: TRBJ2-1
CDR3aa: CASSRTEVGEQFF

v_gene: TRBV19
d_gene: TRBD1
j_gene: TRBJ1-5
CDR3aa: CASSMSAGGVNQPQHF

v_gene: TRBV4-2
d_gene: NA
j_gene: TRBJ1-1
CDR3aa: CASSQDIRGWAEAFF

v_gene: TRBV2
d_gene: TRBD1
j_gene: TRBJ1-2
CDR3aa: CASSEGSTGVNGYTF

v_gene: TRBV7-9
d_gene: NA
j_gene: TRBJ1-3
CDR3aa: CASRPGETGNTIYF

v_gene: TRBV6-1
d_gene: NA
j_gene: TRBJ1-5
CDR3aa: CASSGTPQGIGQPQHF

v_gene: TRBV30
d_gene: TRBD1
j_gene: TRBJ1-2
CDR3aa: CAWAPGQGLRYTF